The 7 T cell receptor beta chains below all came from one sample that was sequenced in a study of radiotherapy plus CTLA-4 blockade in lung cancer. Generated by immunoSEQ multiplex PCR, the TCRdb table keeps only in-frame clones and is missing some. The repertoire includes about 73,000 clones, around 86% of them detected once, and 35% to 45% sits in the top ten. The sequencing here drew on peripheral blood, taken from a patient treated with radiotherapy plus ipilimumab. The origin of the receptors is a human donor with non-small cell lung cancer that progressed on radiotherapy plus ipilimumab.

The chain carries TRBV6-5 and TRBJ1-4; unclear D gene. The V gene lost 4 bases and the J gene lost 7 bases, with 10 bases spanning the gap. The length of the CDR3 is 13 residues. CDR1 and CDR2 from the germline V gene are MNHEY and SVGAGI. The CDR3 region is CASSLRVGEKLFF. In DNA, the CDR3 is TGTGCCAGCAGTTTACGAGTGGGTGAAAAACTGTTTTTT.

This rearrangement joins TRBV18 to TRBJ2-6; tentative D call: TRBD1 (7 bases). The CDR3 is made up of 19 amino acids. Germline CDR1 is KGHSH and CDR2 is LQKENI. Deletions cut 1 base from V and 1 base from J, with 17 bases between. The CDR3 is CASSPQKDREASGANVLTF. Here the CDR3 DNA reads TGTGCCAGCTCACCACAGAAAGACAGGGAGGCTTCTGGGGCCAACGTCCTGACTTTC.

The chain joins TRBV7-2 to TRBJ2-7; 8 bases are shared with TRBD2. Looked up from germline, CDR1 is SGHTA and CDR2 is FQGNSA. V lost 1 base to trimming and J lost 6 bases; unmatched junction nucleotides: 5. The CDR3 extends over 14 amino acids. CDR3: CASSLDGRAPEQYF. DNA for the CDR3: TGTGCCAGCAGCTTAGACGGGAGGGCCCCCGAGCAGTACTTC. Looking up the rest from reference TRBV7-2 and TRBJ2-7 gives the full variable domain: GAGVSQSPSNKVTEKGKDVELRCDPISGHTALYWYRQSLGQGLEFLIYFQGNSAPDKSGLPSDRFSAERTGGSVSTLTIQRTQQEDSAVYLCASSLDGRAPEQYFGPGTRLTVT.

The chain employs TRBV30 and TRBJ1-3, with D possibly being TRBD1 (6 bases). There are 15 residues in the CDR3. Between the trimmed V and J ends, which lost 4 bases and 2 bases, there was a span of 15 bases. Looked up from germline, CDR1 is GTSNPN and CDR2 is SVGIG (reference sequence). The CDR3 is CAWKYGGQTGNTIYF. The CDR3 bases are TGTGCCTGGAAATACGGGGGCCAGACTGGAAACACCATATATTTT.

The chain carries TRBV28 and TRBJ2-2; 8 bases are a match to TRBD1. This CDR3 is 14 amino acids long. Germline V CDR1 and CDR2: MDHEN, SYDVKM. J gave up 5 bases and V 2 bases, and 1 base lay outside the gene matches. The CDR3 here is CASSLGQGTGELFF. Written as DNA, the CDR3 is TGTGCCAGCAGTTTAGGACAGGGAACCGGGGAGCTGTTTTTT.

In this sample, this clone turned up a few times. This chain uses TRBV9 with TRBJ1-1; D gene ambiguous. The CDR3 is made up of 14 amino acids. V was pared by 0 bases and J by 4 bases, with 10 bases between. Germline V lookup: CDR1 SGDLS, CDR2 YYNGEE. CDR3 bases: TGTGCCAGCAGCGTAGTGGGGTTACTCACTGAAGCTTTCTTT. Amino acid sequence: CASSVVGLLTEAFF.

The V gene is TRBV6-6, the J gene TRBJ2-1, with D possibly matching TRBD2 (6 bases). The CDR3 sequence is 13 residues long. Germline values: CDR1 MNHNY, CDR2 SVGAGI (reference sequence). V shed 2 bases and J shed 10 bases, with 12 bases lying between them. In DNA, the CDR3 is TGTGCCAGCAGTTACACTGCGGGGCGCGAGCAGTTCTTC. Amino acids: CASSYTAGREQFF.